This TCR beta chain was found in a study of T cell responses to AZD1222 COVID-19 vaccine. Findings and limits, study-wide: Among those given AZD1222, only 6 or 7 were seropositive at baseline. Spike-spanning, vaccine-associated CD4 TCRs were dominant at 160-218 and 743-854. Only after the peak T cell response were repertoires sampled.

Notes on this clone: The target antigen is unknown.

In germline, CDR1 is MNHNY, CDR2 SVGAGI (reference sequence). Losses at the gene ends were 3 bases for V and 5 bases for J; bases not matched to a gene: 6. The CDR3 contains 14 residues. Profiling relied on immunoSEQ multiplex PCR, and the TCRdb table lists in-frame clones only, not all of them. Among 95,000 to 130,000 clones listed, approximately 83% were seen once. This material consisted of peripheral blood, taken on day 0 of MenACWY control vaccination. The sequence came from an adult in good health. The chain recombines TRBV6-6 with TRBJ2-5, with 7 bases matching TRBD1. CDR3 sequence (DNA): TGTGCCAGCAGTTATGACAGGGTACGGGAGACCCAGTACTTC. Protein sequence: CASSYDRVRETQYF.